This T cell receptor (beta chain) was documented in a study of radiotherapy plus CTLA-4 blockade in lung cancer. Germline V lookup: CDR1 LNHDA, CDR2 SQIVND (reference sequence). The CDR3 loop spans 16 amino acids. Unmatched junction bases numbered 6, after V lost 3 bases and J lost 4 bases. Data came from immunoSEQ multiplex PCR; TCRdb stores just in-frame clones and leaves some out. The data show roughly 68,000 clones, with more than 75% seen just once and more than 7% held by the top ten. This sequence originates from a human donor with non-small cell lung cancer who had a complete response to radiotherapy plus ipilimumab. The chain carries TRBV19 and TRBJ1-4, with TRBD1 matching over 9 bases. This specimen was peripheral blood, taken from a patient treated with radiotherapy plus ipilimumab. The CDR3 spells CASSISGTGRNEKLFF. In nucleotides, the CDR3 is TGTGCCAGTAGTATTTCTGGGACAGGGCGTAATGAAAAACTGTTTTTT. The full variable domain, its missing parts supplied by reference TRBV19 and TRBJ1-4, is DGGITQSPKYLFRKEGQNVTLSCEQNLNHDAMYWYRQDPGQGLRLIYYSQIVNDFQKGDIAEGYSVSREKKESFPLTVTSAQKNPTAFYLCASSISGTGRNEKLFFGSGTQLSVL.